Listed below are T cell receptor beta chains from one sample, sequenced in a study of T cell responses to AZD1222 COVID-19 vaccine. Produced via immunoSEQ multiplex PCR; TCRdb's table is partial and in-frame only. The profile shows some 130,000 clones, over 85% of them singletons. Sequencing used peripheral blood, obtained 28 days after the second AZD1222 dose. These receptors were obtained from an adult who received the AZD1222 COVID-19 vaccine. Each CDR3 is given without its conserved first and last residue. Where a row states a size, it is once, few, many or the class of an expanded clone; other rows omit it.

j_call: TRBJ2-7
v_call: TRBV3-1/TRBV3-2
clone_size: .
cdr3_length: 11
cdr3_aa: ASSQVISYEQY

j_call: TRBJ1-1
v_call: TRBV11-3
clone_size: .
cdr3_length: 12
cdr3_aa: ASSRDRMNTEAF

j_call: TRBJ2-3
v_call: TRBV7-3
clone_size: few
cdr3_length: 12
cdr3_aa: ASSRERNTDTQY

j_call: TRBJ2-2
v_call: TRBV28
clone_size: .
cdr3_length: 12
cdr3_aa: ASGFRTFTGELF

j_call: TRBJ1-2
v_call: TRBV29-1
clone_size: .
cdr3_length: 12
cdr3_aa: SVSLGQGGGGYT

j_call: TRBJ1-2
v_call: TRBV7-6
clone_size: .
cdr3_length: 14
cdr3_aa: ASSLGRRGSDYGYT

j_call: TRBJ1-2
v_call: TRBV7-9
clone_size: .
cdr3_length: 10
cdr3_aa: ASSIRDSGYT

j_call: TRBJ1-4
v_call: TRBV19
clone_size: .
cdr3_length: 15
cdr3_aa: ASTLGGQLTTNEKLF

j_call: TRBJ1-2
v_call: TRBV18
clone_size: .
cdr3_length: 12
cdr3_aa: ASSPGQGINGYT

j_call: TRBJ2-3
v_call: TRBV5-1
clone_size: .
cdr3_length: 14
cdr3_aa: ASTLETGTGADTQY

j_call: TRBJ2-7
v_call: TRBV12-3/TRBV12-4
clone_size: .
cdr3_length: 11
cdr3_aa: ASSLGGSYEQY

j_call: TRBJ1-6
v_call: TRBV6-6
clone_size: .
cdr3_length: 13
cdr3_aa: ASSYSGGPESPLH

j_call: TRBJ1-4
v_call: TRBV4-3
clone_size: .
cdr3_length: 16
cdr3_aa: ASSQERLRTGWSEKLF

j_call: TRBJ2-7
v_call: TRBV7-8
clone_size: .
cdr3_length: 14
cdr3_aa: AGSLAGAGGTYEQY

j_call: TRBJ1-4
v_call: TRBV28
clone_size: .
cdr3_length: 13
cdr3_aa: ASSLSSATNEKLF

j_call: TRBJ2-3
v_call: TRBV29-1
clone_size: .
cdr3_length: 11
cdr3_aa: SVESLAGDTQY

j_call: TRBJ2-3
v_call: TRBV19
clone_size: .
cdr3_length: 13
cdr3_aa: ASSNPRDFGDTQY

j_call: TRBJ2-7
v_call: TRBV28
clone_size: .
cdr3_length: 15
cdr3_aa: ASSSIRGNWGDYEQY

j_call: TRBJ2-1
v_call: TRBV11-2
clone_size: .
cdr3_length: 12
cdr3_aa: ASSLAAVSTEQF

j_call: TRBJ2-1
v_call: TRBV19
clone_size: .
cdr3_length: 13
cdr3_aa: ASRTFSGGNNEQF

j_call: TRBJ2-3
v_call: TRBV2
clone_size: .
cdr3_length: 12
cdr3_aa: ASSRGATTDTQY

j_call: TRBJ1-2
v_call: TRBV5-6
clone_size: .
cdr3_length: 15
cdr3_aa: ATTGGDRGHGYYGYT

j_call: TRBJ1-2
v_call: TRBV5-1
clone_size: .
cdr3_length: 11
cdr3_aa: ASSFGISSGYT

j_call: TRBJ1-5
v_call: TRBV19
clone_size: .
cdr3_length: 15
cdr3_aa: ASSANFPGQINQPQH

j_call: TRBJ1-1
v_call: TRBV11-3
clone_size: .
cdr3_length: 17
cdr3_aa: ASRPGQGNRGIMNTEAF

j_call: TRBJ1-1
v_call: TRBV11-2
clone_size: .
cdr3_length: 13
cdr3_aa: ASSLVLGGYTEAF

j_call: TRBJ1-5
v_call: TRBV5-4
clone_size: .
cdr3_length: 12
cdr3_aa: ASSADRGNQPQH

j_call: TRBJ1-6
v_call: TRBV7-9
clone_size: few
cdr3_length: 15
cdr3_aa: ASSLGAGGEQYSPLH

j_call: TRBJ2-7
v_call: TRBV5-8
clone_size: .
cdr3_length: 13
cdr3_aa: ASSGNTRSSYEQY

j_call: TRBJ2-1
v_call: TRBV12-5
clone_size: .
cdr3_length: 18
cdr3_aa: ASGILTGTLTRTEYNEQF

j_call: TRBJ2-5
v_call: TRBV6-5
clone_size: .
cdr3_length: 13
cdr3_aa: ASSYSDYPIGTQY

j_call: TRBJ1-2
v_call: TRBV4-1
clone_size: .
cdr3_length: 12
cdr3_aa: ASSQEGNSYGYT

j_call: TRBJ1-5
v_call: TRBV6-5
clone_size: .
cdr3_length: 13
cdr3_aa: ASSYSRLGNQPQH

j_call: TRBJ2-2
v_call: TRBV13
clone_size: .
cdr3_length: 12
cdr3_aa: ASSAGQGVGELF

j_call: TRBJ1-2
v_call: TRBV19
clone_size: .
cdr3_length: 14
cdr3_aa: ASSLIRDKKNYGYT

j_call: TRBJ1-1
v_call: TRBV4-1
clone_size: .
cdr3_length: 12
cdr3_aa: ASSQVFGEAEAF

j_call: TRBJ2-3
v_call: TRBV3-1/TRBV3-2
clone_size: .
cdr3_length: 13
cdr3_aa: ASRTGRGDIDTQY

j_call: TRBJ1-5
v_call: TRBV28
clone_size: .
cdr3_length: 10
cdr3_aa: ASSLGHQPQH

j_call: TRBJ1-5
v_call: TRBV7-9
clone_size: .
cdr3_length: 11
cdr3_aa: ASGQGRDQPQH

j_call: TRBJ1-4
v_call: TRBV30
clone_size: .
cdr3_length: 12
cdr3_aa: AWKYSPTNEKLF

j_call: TRBJ1-5
v_call: TRBV3-1/TRBV3-2
clone_size: .
cdr3_length: 10
cdr3_aa: ASGQGEQPQH

j_call: TRBJ1-5
v_call: TRBV15
clone_size: .
cdr3_length: 12
cdr3_aa: ATSRDDTNQPQH

j_call: TRBJ1-6
v_call: TRBV5-6
clone_size: .
cdr3_length: 13
cdr3_aa: ASSVDRILLSPLH

j_call: TRBJ2-5
v_call: TRBV12-3/TRBV12-4
clone_size: .
cdr3_length: 10
cdr3_aa: ASSLFRETQY

j_call: TRBJ1-1
v_call: TRBV6-1
clone_size: .
cdr3_length: 13
cdr3_aa: ASSEAMAGGTEAF

j_call: TRBJ1-4
v_call: TRBV19
clone_size: .
cdr3_length: 12
cdr3_aa: ASRRDSTNEKLF

j_call: TRBJ1-1
v_call: TRBV28
clone_size: .
cdr3_length: 15
cdr3_aa: ATTPQGPVGSNTEAF

j_call: TRBJ2-7
v_call: TRBV27
clone_size: .
cdr3_length: 11
cdr3_aa: ASSRGESYEQY

j_call: TRBJ2-5
v_call: TRBV27
clone_size: .
cdr3_length: 14
cdr3_aa: ASKSEFGGQVGTQY

j_call: TRBJ2-1
v_call: TRBV18
clone_size: .
cdr3_length: 13
cdr3_aa: ASSLNSDSYNEQF

j_call: TRBJ1-2
v_call: TRBV2
clone_size: .
cdr3_length: 12
cdr3_aa: ASSETRTVRGYT

j_call: TRBJ1-1
v_call: TRBV11-2
clone_size: .
cdr3_length: 12
cdr3_aa: ASSLQSGGTEAF

j_call: TRBJ1-1
v_call: TRBV4-3
clone_size: once
cdr3_length: 11
cdr3_aa: ASSQGSGTEAF

j_call: TRBJ1-1
v_call: TRBV6-5
clone_size: .
cdr3_length: 11
cdr3_aa: ASNHGTSDEAF

j_call: TRBJ1-2
v_call: TRBV7-9
clone_size: once
cdr3_length: 12
cdr3_aa: ASSQQGPANGYT

j_call: TRBJ2-7
v_call: TRBV28
clone_size: .
cdr3_length: 13
cdr3_aa: ASRPRDRAIYEQY

j_call: TRBJ1-1
v_call: TRBV24-1
clone_size: .
cdr3_length: 13
cdr3_aa: ATSDQTRGWTEAF

j_call: TRBJ2-7
v_call: TRBV7-6
clone_size: once
cdr3_length: 14
cdr3_aa: ASSAVDTWSSYEQY

j_call: TRBJ1-1
v_call: TRBV6-5
clone_size: .
cdr3_length: 12
cdr3_aa: AVGRGGVNTEAF

j_call: TRBJ2-3
v_call: TRBV9
clone_size: .
cdr3_length: 10
cdr3_aa: ASSVNEDTQY